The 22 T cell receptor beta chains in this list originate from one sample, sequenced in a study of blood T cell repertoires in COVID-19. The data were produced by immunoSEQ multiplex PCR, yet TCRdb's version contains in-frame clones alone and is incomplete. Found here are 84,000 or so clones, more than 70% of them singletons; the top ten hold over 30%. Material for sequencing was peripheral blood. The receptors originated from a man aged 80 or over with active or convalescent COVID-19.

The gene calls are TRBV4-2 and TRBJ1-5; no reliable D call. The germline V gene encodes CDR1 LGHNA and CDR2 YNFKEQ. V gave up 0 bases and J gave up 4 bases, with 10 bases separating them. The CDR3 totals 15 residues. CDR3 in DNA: TGTGCCAGCAGCCAAGACTTGCCAGAAAATCAGCCCCAGCATTTT. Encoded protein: CASSQDLPENQPQHF.

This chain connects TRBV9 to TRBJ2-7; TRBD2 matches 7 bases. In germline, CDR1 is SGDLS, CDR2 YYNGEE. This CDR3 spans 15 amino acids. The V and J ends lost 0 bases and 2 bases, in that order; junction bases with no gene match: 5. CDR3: CASSVAPSGTYEQYF. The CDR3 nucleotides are TGTGCCAGCAGCGTAGCTCCTAGCGGTACCTACGAGCAGTACTTC.

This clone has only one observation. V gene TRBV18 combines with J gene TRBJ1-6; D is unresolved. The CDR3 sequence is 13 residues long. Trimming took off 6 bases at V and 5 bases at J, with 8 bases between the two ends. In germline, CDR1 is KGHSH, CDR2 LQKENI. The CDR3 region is CASSPGDNSPLHF. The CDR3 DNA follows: TGTGCCAGCTCCCCCGGGGATAATTCACCCCTCCACTTT.

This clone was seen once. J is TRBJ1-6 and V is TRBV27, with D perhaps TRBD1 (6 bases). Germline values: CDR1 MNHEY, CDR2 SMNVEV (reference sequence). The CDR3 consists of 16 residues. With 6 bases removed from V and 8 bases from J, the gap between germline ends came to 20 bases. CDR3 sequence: CASRAWGGAGDSPLHF. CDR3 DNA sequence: TGTGCCAGCAGGGCTTGGGGGGGCGCGGGGGATTCACCCCTCCACTTT.

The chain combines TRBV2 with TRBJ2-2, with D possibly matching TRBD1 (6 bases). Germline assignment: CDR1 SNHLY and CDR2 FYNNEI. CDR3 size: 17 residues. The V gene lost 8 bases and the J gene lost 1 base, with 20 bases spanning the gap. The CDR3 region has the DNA TGTGCCAGCGCGATTCCAGCCCTGGGACAGAACACCGGGGAGCTGTTTTTT. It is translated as CASAIPALGQNTGELFF.

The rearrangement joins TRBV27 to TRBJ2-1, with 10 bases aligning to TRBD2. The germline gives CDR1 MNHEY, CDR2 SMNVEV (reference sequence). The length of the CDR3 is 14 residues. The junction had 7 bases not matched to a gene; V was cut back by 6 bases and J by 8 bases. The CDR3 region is CASRPSGSRHEQFF. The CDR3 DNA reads TGTGCCAGCAGGCCTAGCGGGAGCCGGCATGAGCAGTTCTTC.

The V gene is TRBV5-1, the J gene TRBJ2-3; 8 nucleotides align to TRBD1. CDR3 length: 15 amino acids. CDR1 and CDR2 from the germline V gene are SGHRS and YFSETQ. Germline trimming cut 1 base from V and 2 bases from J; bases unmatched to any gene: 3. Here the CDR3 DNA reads TGCGCCAGCAGCTTGCAACAGGGGGACACAGATACGCAGTATTTT. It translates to CASSLQQGDTDTQYF.

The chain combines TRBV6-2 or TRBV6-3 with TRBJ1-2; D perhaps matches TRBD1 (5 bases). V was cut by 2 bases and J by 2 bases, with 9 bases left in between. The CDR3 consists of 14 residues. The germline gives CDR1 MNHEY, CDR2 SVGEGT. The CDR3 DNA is TGTGCCAGCAGTTACGGCAGGGCGAACTATGGCTACACCTTC. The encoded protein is CASSYGRANYGYTF.

The CDR3 DNA follows: TGTGCCAGCGCCCGACAGAAACAAGAGACCCAGTACTTC. Translation gives CASARQKQETQYF. V is TRBV14 and J is TRBJ2-5; D may be TRBD1 (5 bases). The length of the CDR3 is 13 residues. From germline, CDR1 is SGHDN and CDR2 FVKESK. Between the trimmed V and J ends, which lost 8 bases and 2 bases, there was a span of 12 bases. The full variable domain, completed using reference TRBV14 and TRBJ2-5, is EAGVTQFPSHSVIEKGQTVTLRCDPISGHDNLYWYRRVMGKEIKFLLHFVKESKQDESGMPNNRFLAERTGGTYSTLKVQPAELEDSGVYFCASARQKQETQYFGPGTRLLVL.

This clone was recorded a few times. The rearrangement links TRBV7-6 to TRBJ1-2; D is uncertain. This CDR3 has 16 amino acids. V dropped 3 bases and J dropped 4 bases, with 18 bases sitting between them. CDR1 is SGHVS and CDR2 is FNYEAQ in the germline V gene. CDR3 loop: CASSLSGEATAYGYTF. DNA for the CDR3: TGTGCCAGCAGCTTGTCCGGAGAGGCCACGGCCTATGGCTACACCTTC.

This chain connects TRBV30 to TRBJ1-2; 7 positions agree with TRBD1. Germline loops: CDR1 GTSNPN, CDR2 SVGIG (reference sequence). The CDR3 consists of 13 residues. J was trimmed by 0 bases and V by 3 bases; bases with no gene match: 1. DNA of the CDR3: TGTGCCTGGAGCAGGGGGTCTAACTATGGCTACACCTTC. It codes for CAWSRGSNYGYTF.

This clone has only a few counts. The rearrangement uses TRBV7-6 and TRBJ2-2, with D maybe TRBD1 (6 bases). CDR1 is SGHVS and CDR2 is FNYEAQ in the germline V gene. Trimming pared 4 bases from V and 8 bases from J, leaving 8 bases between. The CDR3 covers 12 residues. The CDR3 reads CASSSRGGELFF. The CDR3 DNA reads TGTGCCAGCAGCTCCAGGGGTGGGGAGCTGTTTTTT. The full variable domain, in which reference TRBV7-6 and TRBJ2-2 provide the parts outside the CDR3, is GAGVSQSPRYKVTKRGQDVALRCDPISGHVSLYWYRQALGQGPEFLTYFNYEAQQDKSGLPNDRFSAERPEGSISTLTIQRTEQRDSAMYRCASSSRGGELFFGEGSRLTVL.

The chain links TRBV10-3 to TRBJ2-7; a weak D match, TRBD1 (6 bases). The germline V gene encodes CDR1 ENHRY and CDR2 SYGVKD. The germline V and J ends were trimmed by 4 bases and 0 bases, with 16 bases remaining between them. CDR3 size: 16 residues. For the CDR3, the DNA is TGTGCCATCAGTGCCCCCCCAGGACAGAGCTCCTACGAGCAGTACTTC. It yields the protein CAISAPPGQSSYEQYF.

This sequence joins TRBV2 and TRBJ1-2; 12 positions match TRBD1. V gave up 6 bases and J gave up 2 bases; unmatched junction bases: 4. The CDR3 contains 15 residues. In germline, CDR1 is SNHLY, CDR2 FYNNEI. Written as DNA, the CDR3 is TGTGCCAGCAGACGGGGACAGGGGGCGAACTATGGCTACACCTTC. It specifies CASRRGQGANYGYTF.

The CDR3 is CASSWTAVEEKLFF. The CDR3 bases are TGTGCCAGCAGTTGGACAGCCGTGGAAGAAAAACTGTTTTTT. The chain carries TRBV6-5 and TRBJ1-4; D is possibly TRBD1 (6 bases). The CDR3 totals 14 residues. Germline CDR1 MNHEY, CDR2 SVGAGI. V lost 4 bases to trimming and J lost 8 bases, with 14 bases between them.

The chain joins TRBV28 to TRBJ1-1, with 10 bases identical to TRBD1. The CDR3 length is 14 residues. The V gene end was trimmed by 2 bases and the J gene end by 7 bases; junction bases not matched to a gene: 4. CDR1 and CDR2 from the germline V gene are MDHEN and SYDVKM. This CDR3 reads CASSLRDRGYEAFF. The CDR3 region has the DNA TGTGCCAGCAGTTTAAGGGACAGGGGTTATGAAGCTTTCTTT.

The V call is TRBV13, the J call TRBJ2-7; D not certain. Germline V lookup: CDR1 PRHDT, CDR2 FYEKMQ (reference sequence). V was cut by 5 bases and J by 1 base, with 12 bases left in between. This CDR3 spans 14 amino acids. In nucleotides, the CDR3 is TGTGCCAGCAGCCCACGGGTGGATTCCTACGAGCAGTACTTC. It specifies CASSPRVDSYEQYF. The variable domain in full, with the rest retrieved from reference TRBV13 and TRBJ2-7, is AAGVIQSPRHLIKEKRETATLKCYPIPRHDTVYWYQQGPGQDPQFLISFYEKMQSDKGSIPDRFSAQQFSDYHSELNMSSLELGDSALYFCASSPRVDSYEQYFGPGTRLTVT.

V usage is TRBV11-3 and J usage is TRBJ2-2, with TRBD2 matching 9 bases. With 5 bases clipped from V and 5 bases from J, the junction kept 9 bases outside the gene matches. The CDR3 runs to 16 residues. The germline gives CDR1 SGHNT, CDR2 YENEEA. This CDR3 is CASSPKRGAHTGELFF. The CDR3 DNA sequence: TGTGCCAGCAGCCCCAAGCGGGGGGCCCATACCGGGGAGCTGTTTTTT. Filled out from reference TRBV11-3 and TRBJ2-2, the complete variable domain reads EAGVVQSPRYKIIEKKQPVAFWCNPISGHNTLYWYLQNLGQGPELLIRYENEEAVDDSQLPKDRFSAERLKGVDSTLKIQPAELGDSAVYLCASSPKRGAHTGELFFGEGSRLTVL.

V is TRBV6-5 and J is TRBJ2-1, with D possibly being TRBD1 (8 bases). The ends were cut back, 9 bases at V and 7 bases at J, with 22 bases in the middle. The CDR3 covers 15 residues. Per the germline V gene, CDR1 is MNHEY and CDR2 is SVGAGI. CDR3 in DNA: TGTGCCAGTCGGGTGAGCGGGACAGGTGTTAATGAGCAGTTCTTC. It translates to CASRVSGTGVNEQFF.

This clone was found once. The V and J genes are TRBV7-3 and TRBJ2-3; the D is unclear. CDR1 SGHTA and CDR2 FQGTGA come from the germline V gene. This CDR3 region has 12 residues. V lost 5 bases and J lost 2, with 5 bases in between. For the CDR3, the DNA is TGTGCCAGCAGCCCAAACACAGATACGCAGTATTTT. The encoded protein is CASSPNTDTQYF. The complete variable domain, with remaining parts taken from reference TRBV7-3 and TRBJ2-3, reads GAGVSQTPSNKVTEKGKYVELRCDPISGHTALYWYRQSLGQGPEFLIYFQGTGAADDSGLPNDRFFAVRPEGSVSTLKIQRTERGDSAVYLCASSPNTDTQYFGPGTRLTVL.

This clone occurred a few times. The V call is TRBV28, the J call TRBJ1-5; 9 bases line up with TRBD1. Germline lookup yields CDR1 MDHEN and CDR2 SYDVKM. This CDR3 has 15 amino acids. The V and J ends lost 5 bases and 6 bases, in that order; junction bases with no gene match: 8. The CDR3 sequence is CASSVLQGAGQPQHF. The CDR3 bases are TGTGCCAGCAGTGTCCTACAGGGGGCGGGTCAGCCCCAGCATTTT.

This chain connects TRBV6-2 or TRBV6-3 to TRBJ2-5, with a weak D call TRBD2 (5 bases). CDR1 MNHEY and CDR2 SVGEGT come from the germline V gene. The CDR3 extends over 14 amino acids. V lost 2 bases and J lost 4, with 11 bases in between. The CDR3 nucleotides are TGTGCCAGCAGTTACGTGGGAGCAGGAGAGACCCAGTACTTC. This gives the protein CASSYVGAGETQYF.